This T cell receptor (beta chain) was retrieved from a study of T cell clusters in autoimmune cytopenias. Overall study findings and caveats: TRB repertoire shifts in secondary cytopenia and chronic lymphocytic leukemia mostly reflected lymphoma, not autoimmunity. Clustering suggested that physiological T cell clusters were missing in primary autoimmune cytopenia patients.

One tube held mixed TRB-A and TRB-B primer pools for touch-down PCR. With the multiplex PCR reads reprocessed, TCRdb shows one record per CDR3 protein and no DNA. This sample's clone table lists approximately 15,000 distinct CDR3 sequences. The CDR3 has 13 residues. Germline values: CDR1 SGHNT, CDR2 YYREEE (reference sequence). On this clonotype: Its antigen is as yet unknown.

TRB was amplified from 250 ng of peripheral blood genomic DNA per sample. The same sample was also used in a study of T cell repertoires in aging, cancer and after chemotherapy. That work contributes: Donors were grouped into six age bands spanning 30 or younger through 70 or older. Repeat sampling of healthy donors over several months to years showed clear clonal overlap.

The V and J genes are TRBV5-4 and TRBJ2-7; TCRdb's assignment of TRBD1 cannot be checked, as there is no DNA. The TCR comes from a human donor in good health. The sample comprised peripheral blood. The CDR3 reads CASSLREGGEQYF. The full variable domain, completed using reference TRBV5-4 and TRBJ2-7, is ETGVTQSPTHLIKTRGQQVTLRCSSQSGHNTVSWYQQALGQGPQFIFQYYREEENGRGNFPPRFSGLQFPNYSSELNVNALELDDSALYLCASSLREGGEQYFGPGTRLTVT.